These T cell receptor beta chains were read from a single sample in a study of blood T cell repertoires in COVID-19. Generated by immunoSEQ multiplex PCR, the TCRdb table keeps only in-frame clones and is missing some. The sample includes hundreds of thousands of clones, 70% to 90% of them seen just once. The sequenced sample consisted of peripheral blood. The receptors shown here come from a man aged 18 to 30 with COVID-19, enrolled during active disease. CDR3s include the opening cysteine and the closing phenylalanine or tryptophan. Fields, in order: D gene, clone size, V gene, J gene, CDR3 DNA, CDR3 protein. The D gene is left open where the match is weak. Only part of the rows carry a size: once, few, many, or a class if the clone is expanded.

D gene: -
clone size: -
V gene: TRBV2
J gene: TRBJ1-1
CDR3 DNA: TGTGCCAGCAGTGATAGGCAGGGGAACACTGAAGCTTTCTTT
CDR3 protein: CASSDRQGNTEAFF

D gene: -
clone size: -
V gene: TRBV6-5
J gene: TRBJ1-2
CDR3 DNA: TGTGCCAGCAGTTACTCGACTGGACTAACTAACTATGGCTACACCTTC
CDR3 protein: CASSYSTGLTNYGYTF

D gene: TRBD2
clone size: -
V gene: TRBV5-1
J gene: TRBJ2-1
CDR3 DNA: TGCGCCAGCAGCTCCACTAGCGGGAGGAATGAGCAGTTCTTC
CDR3 protein: CASSSTSGRNEQFF

D gene: TRBD1
clone size: -
V gene: TRBV6-5
J gene: TRBJ2-1
CDR3 DNA: TGTGCCAGCAGTACCTTTAGGGACAGGGGGAATGAGCAGTTCTTC
CDR3 protein: CASSTFRDRGNEQFF

D gene: TRBD1
clone size: -
V gene: TRBV5-5
J gene: TRBJ1-4
CDR3 DNA: TGTGCCAGCAGCCCCACCGCTCGGACAGGGAATGAAAAACTGTTTTTT
CDR3 protein: CASSPTARTGNEKLFF

D gene: -
clone size: few
V gene: TRBV18
J gene: TRBJ2-1
CDR3 DNA: TGTGCCAGCTCATTACAGAAGAGCTCCTACAATGAGCAGTTCTTC
CDR3 protein: CASSLQKSSYNEQFF

D gene: TRBD2
clone size: once
V gene: TRBV2
J gene: TRBJ2-5
CDR3 DNA: TGTGCCACCCGATACGGGGAAGCGGGGGGCCAGGAGACCCAGTACTTC
CDR3 protein: CATRYGEAGGQETQYF

D gene: -
clone size: -
V gene: TRBV5-1
J gene: TRBJ1-1
CDR3 DNA: TGCGCCAGCAGCTTTACTCCGAGCACTGAAGCTTTCTTT
CDR3 protein: CASSFTPSTEAFF

D gene: TRBD2
clone size: -
V gene: TRBV5-4
J gene: TRBJ2-1
CDR3 DNA: TGTGCCAGCAGCACCGGACTAGCGCAGTACAATGAGCAGTTCTTC
CDR3 protein: CASSTGLAQYNEQFF

D gene: -
clone size: -
V gene: TRBV7-8
J gene: TRBJ1-5
CDR3 DNA: TGTGCCAGCAGCCGAGAGCGGGATAGCAATCAGCCCCAGCATTTT
CDR3 protein: CASSRERDSNQPQHF

D gene: -
clone size: -
V gene: TRBV5-1
J gene: TRBJ1-4
CDR3 DNA: TGCGCCAGCAGCTTGTTAGGAGATCTCGGAGAAAAACTGTTTTTT
CDR3 protein: CASSLLGDLGEKLFF

D gene: TRBD2
clone size: -
V gene: TRBV19
J gene: TRBJ2-1
CDR3 DNA: TGTGCCAGTAGGTCAGGACTAGCGGCCTCCTACAATGAGCAGTTCTTC
CDR3 protein: CASRSGLAASYNEQFF

D gene: TRBD2
clone size: -
V gene: TRBV29-1
J gene: TRBJ2-7
CDR3 DNA: TGCAGCGGGTCGACTAGTAGCGGGGGGTCCTACGAGCAGTACTTC
CDR3 protein: CSGSTSSGGSYEQYF

D gene: -
clone size: -
V gene: TRBV30
J gene: TRBJ1-1
CDR3 DNA: TGTGCCTTTCAGGGGACCCTCTTGAACACTGAAGCTTTCTTT
CDR3 protein: CAFQGTLLNTEAFF

D gene: -
clone size: -
V gene: TRBV6-5
J gene: TRBJ2-7
CDR3 DNA: TGTGCCAGCAGTTACGCCCAGACCTACGAGCAGTACTTC
CDR3 protein: CASSYAQTYEQYF

D gene: TRBD1
clone size: -
V gene: TRBV5-4
J gene: TRBJ1-4
CDR3 DNA: TGTGCCAGCAGCTTGGCTCGACAGGGTAGGGGTGAAAAACTGTTTTTT
CDR3 protein: CASSLARQGRGEKLFF

D gene: -
clone size: -
V gene: TRBV6-5
J gene: TRBJ1-2
CDR3 DNA: TGTGCCAGCAGTTCCCGTGTCGGCTATGGCTACACCTTC
CDR3 protein: CASSSRVGYGYTF

D gene: TRBD2
clone size: -
V gene: TRBV4-1
J gene: TRBJ2-4
CDR3 DNA: TGCGCCAGCAGCCGGGGACTAGCGGGAGTAACCAAAAACATTCAGTACTTC
CDR3 protein: CASSRGLAGVTKNIQYF

D gene: TRBD1
clone size: -
V gene: TRBV11-3
J gene: TRBJ2-4
CDR3 DNA: TGTGCCAGCAGCTCGGGACAGGGGGCGTCCAAAAACATTCAGTACTTC
CDR3 protein: CASSSGQGASKNIQYF

D gene: -
clone size: -
V gene: TRBV12-3/TRBV12-4
J gene: TRBJ2-7
CDR3 DNA: TGTGCCAGCAGTTTAACAGGGACCTACGAGCAGTACTTC
CDR3 protein: CASSLTGTYEQYF